The rows below give T cell receptor beta chains drawn from one sample of a study of CDR3 diversity in severe acne. TCRdb itself ran the PCR reads through MiXCR, one entry per CDR3 protein. The table lists more than 70,000 distinct CDR3 sequences, about 50% of them singletons. Sequenced input: blood. These receptor sequences come from a male donor in good health, serving as a control. Both conserved end residues are part of each CDR3. Each record gives: J gene, D gene, V gene, CDR3 length, clone size, CDR3 DNA, CDR3 protein. D genes are given only for firm matches. Clone size is not always given. Where it is, it says once, few, many or a class for expanded clones.

TRBJ1-2 - TRBV25-1 12 - TGTGCCAGCAGTTTAGGCTACTATGGCTACACCTTC CASSLGYYGYTF
TRBJ2-2 - TRBV12-3/TRBV12-4 13 many TGTGCCAGCAGTTTTGAGTTTACCGGGGAGCTGTTTTTT CASSFEFTGELFF
TRBJ2-7 - TRBV28 13 many TGTGCCAGCATTTCAGGGGAATTTGACGAGCAGTACTTC CASISGEFDEQYF
TRBJ1-1 - TRBV7-9 14 many TGTGCCAGCAGCCGAGGACCGGTTCTGGTTAGAGCTTTCTTT CASSRGPVLVRAFF
TRBJ2-7 - TRBV7-3 15 - TGCGCCAGCAGAGGGATCGGGACGGGTTCCTACGAGCAGTACTTC CASRGIGTGSYEQYF
TRBJ1-4 - TRBV3-1 15 few TGTGCCAGCAGCGGTCAGGGCGACGGGTTTGAAAAACTGTTTTTT CASSGQGDGFEKLFF
TRBJ2-7 TRBD2 TRBV4-1 15 - TGCGCCAGCAGCAAACTAGCGGGAGGAACCTACGAGCAGTACTTC CASSKLAGGTYEQYF
TRBJ1-1 - TRBV11-3 16 few TGTGCCAGCAGCCCAATGGGGGGGATGATGAACACTGAAGCTTTCTTT CASSPMGGMMNTEAFF
TRBJ1-2 TRBD1 TRBV10-3 13 - TGTGCCAGCAGTGACAGGGATAACTATGGCTACACCTTC CASSDRDNYGYTF
TRBJ2-1 - TRBV5-6 11 many TGTGCCAGCAGCTCCTACAATGAGCAGTTCTTC CASSSYNEQFF
TRBJ1-2 TRBD1 TRBV20-1 16 - TGCAGTGCCCCGCTACAGGGGGCGAGAACAGCCTATGGCTACACCTTC CSAPLQGARTAYGYTF
TRBJ2-1 - TRBV10-3 11 - TGTGCCATCAGAGGAAACAATGAGCAGTTCTTC CAIRGNNEQFF
TRBJ1-2 - TRBV10-3 13 - TGTGCCAGCAGTTACGACAGAATTCGCGGCTACACCTTC CASSYDRIRGYTF
TRBJ2-3 - TRBV2 14 many TGTGCCAGCAGTGAAAATCTAATCCCAGATACGCAGTATTTT CASSENLIPDTQYF
TRBJ1-1 TRBD1 TRBV7-3 15 many TGTGCCAGCAGCCCTGGACAGGGTTCGAACACTGAAGCTTTCTTT CASSPGQGSNTEAFF
TRBJ1-1 TRBD1 TRBV6-1 14 few TGTGCCAGCAGCTGGACAGGGAGGAACACTGAAGCTTTCTTT CASSWTGRNTEAFF
TRBJ2-7 - TRBV24-1 13 few TGTGCCAGCAGTGGACCCGGACATTACGAGCAGTACTTC CASSGPGHYEQYF
TRBJ1-2 - TRBV7-6 13 - TGTGCCAGCAGCCCGGGGGAGGGGTATGGCTACACCTTC CASSPGEGYGYTF
TRBJ2-7 TRBD1 TRBV12-3/TRBV12-4 14 few TGTGCCAGCAGTCGGCAGGGGGCGGAAAGCGAGCAGTACTTC CASSRQGAESEQYF
TRBJ2-5 - TRBV13 12 many TGTGCCAGCAGCGACCGCTCAGAGACCCAGTACTTC CASSDRSETQYF
TRBJ1-2 - TRBV7-6 14 - TGTGCCAGCAGCCCACAGCCAGCTAACTATGGCTACACCTTC CASSPQPANYGYTF
TRBJ2-7 - TRBV12-3/TRBV12-4 17 - TGTGCCAGCAGCCAACTAGGTGGCTCCGGGGGACTCTACGAGCAGTACTTC CASSQLGGSGGLYEQYF
TRBJ1-1 - TRBV9 14 few TGTGCCAGCAGCCCCGGCGGATACGACACTGAAGCTTTCTTT CASSPGGYDTEAFF
TRBJ1-1 TRBD1 TRBV19 15 few TGTGCCAGTAGTACCCTCGGACAGGGGAACACTGAAGCTTTCTTT CASSTLGQGNTEAFF
TRBJ2-2 - TRBV3-1 16 - TGTGCCAGCAGCACCTACGTTGTGACAGGCACCGGGGAGCTGTTTTTT CASSTYVVTGTGELFF
TRBJ2-2 TRBD2 TRBV24-1 16 - TGTGCCACCAGCCCCCTGGCGGGAGATCGCACCGGGGAGCTGTTTTTT CATSPLAGDRTGELFF
TRBJ1-2 - TRBV7-3 12 - TGTGCCAGCAGCTTACGGGGGTATGGCTACACCTTC CASSLRGYGYTF
TRBJ2-3 - TRBV7-9 14 - TGTGCCAGCAGCACCTCACCAAGCACAGATACGCAGTATTTT CASSTSPSTDTQYF
TRBJ1-6 TRBD1 TRBV5-1 14 - TGCGCCAGCAGCTTAGGGACAGGGTATTCACCCCTCCACTTT CASSLGTGYSPLHF
TRBJ1-2 - TRBV2 16 - TGTGCCAGCAGCCAAGAGGGTATGGCGTGGGCTTATGGCTACACCTTC CASSQEGMAWAYGYTF
TRBJ1-5 TRBD1 TRBV24-1 15 few TGTGCCACCAGTGACGGACAGGGAGGCAATCAGCCCCAGCATTTT CATSDGQGGNQPQHF
TRBJ2-2 - TRBV7-9 15 - TGTGCCAGCAGCTTGGGCTGGTCCGGAGATAGGGAGCTGGTTTTT CASSLGWSGDRELVF
TRBJ1-6 - TRBV11-2 16 many TGTGCCAGCAGCTTCCCCTTTACAGGTGTTTGGCCACCCCTCCACTTT CASSFPFTGVWPPLHF
TRBJ1-5 - TRBV2 15 - TGTACCAGCAGTGAATCCAGGAATAGCAATCAGCCCCAGCATTTT CTSSESRNSNQPQHF
TRBJ2-7 TRBD2 TRBV5-1 15 - TGCGCCAGCAGCAGAAGAAGCGGGAGCATTAACGAGCAGTACTTC CASSRRSGSINEQYF
TRBJ2-5 TRBD2 TRBV2 16 few TGTGCCAGCAGTGAAGGTCTAGCGGGAGCTCAAGAGACCCAGTACTTC CASSEGLAGAQETQYF
TRBJ2-6 - TRBV24-1 13 - TGTGCTTTGATAGGGACTGGGGCCAACGTCCTGACTTTC CALIGTGANVLTF
TRBJ2-2 - TRBV24-1 15 - TGTGCCAGCAAGCCATGGCAAGAGGTGTCCGGGGAGCTGTTTTTT CASKPWQEVSGELFF
TRBJ2-1 - TRBV11-2 11 many TGTGCCAGCAGCTTAGGAGGAGGCCAGTTCTTC CASSLGGGQFF
TRBJ2-1 TRBD2 TRBV20-1 15 medium-sized TGCAGTGCTAGCCGTGGCGGGAGTATTGCCAATGAGCAGTTCTTC CSASRGGSIANEQFF
TRBJ1-6 - TRBV5-6 15 - TGTGCCAGCGGCCGCGAGGGGAGGGCTAATTCACCCCTCCACTTT CASGREGRANSPLHF
TRBJ1-5 TRBD1 TRBV3-1 15 many TGTGCCAGCAGCCAGGGGGACAGGGATAACCAGCCCCAGCATTTT CASSQGDRDNQPQHF